A selection of T cell receptor beta chains follows, all from one sample in a study of blood T cells in healthy people across ages. Each CDR3 protein gets one entry after TCRdb re-called the 5' RACE reads with MiXCR. The sample has about 970,000 distinct CDR3 sequences; around 54% are singletons. Material: blood. These receptors all come from a woman in her sixties in good health. CDR3s include the opening cysteine and the closing phenylalanine or tryptophan. D genes are given only for firm matches. Some rows have no size entry. The others give once, few or many, or a class for an expanded clone.

d_gene | j_gene | abundance | v_gene | CDR3aa | CDR3nt
TRBD2 | TRBJ2-3 | . | TRBV27 | CASSLRGSGIADTQYF | TGTGCCAGCAGTTTACGGGGTAGCGGGATAGCAGATACGCAGTATTTT
TRBD1 | TRBJ2-7 | few | TRBV20-1 | CSALNPGQGRSYEQYF | TGCAGTGCTCTTAACCCCGGACAGGGGAGGTCCTACGAGCAGTACTTC
. | TRBJ2-3 | few | TRBV7-6 | CASSSRWSDTQYF | TGTGCCAGCAGCTCGAGGTGGTCAGATACGCAGTATTTT
. | TRBJ2-1 | . | TRBV28 | CASSSDPQWFF | TGTGCCAGCAGTTCGGACCCTCAGTGGTTCTTC
. | TRBJ2-7 | few | TRBV20-1 | CSARGGGDSYEQYF | TGCAGTGCTAGAGGGGGCGGGGACTCCTACGAGCAGTACTTC
TRBD1 | TRBJ1-1 | . | TRBV12-3/TRBV12-4 | CASSIGGQMNTEAFF | TGTGCCAGCAGTATAGGGGGACAGATGAACACTGAAGCTTTCTTT
TRBD2 | TRBJ2-5 | few | TRBV6-5 | CASSYSSGRAQETQYF | TGTGCCAGCAGTTACTCATCCGGGAGGGCCCAGGAGACCCAGTACTTC
TRBD2 | TRBJ2-7 | once | TRBV5-1 | CASSLFSGSSHEQYF | TGCGCCAGCAGCTTGTTTAGCGGGAGCTCCCACGAGCAGTACTTC
. | TRBJ1-6 | many | TRBV6-5 | CASSYSRTIDSPLHF | TGTGCCAGCAGTTACTCTCGCACCATTGATTCACCCCTCCACTTT
TRBD1 | TRBJ1-4 | once | TRBV20-1 | CSARTTGGREKLFF | TGCAGTGCTCGAACCACAGGGGGACGGGAAAAACTGTTTTTT
TRBD2 | TRBJ2-1 | . | TRBV9 | CASSARLAGGPSEQFF | TGTGCCAGCAGCGCCCGACTAGCGGGAGGGCCAAGTGAGCAGTTCTTC
. | TRBJ2-7 | . | TRBV7-9 | CASSSPSMAGSYEQYF | TGTGCCAGCAGCTCCCCCTCAATGGCGGGGTCCTACGAGCAGTACTTC
. | TRBJ2-7 | . | TRBV20-1 | CSARDRGAPSSGFSYEQYF | TGCAGTGCTAGAGATCGTGGGGCACCCTCATCGGGATTCTCCTACGAGCAGTACTTC
. | TRBJ1-2 | . | TRBV28 | CASNSRGYGYTF | TGTGCCAGTAATTCTAGGGGCTATGGCTACACCTTC
TRBD1 | TRBJ2-6 | few | TRBV6-6 | CASSPGQGASRANVLTF | TGTGCCAGCAGTCCGGGACAGGGGGCAAGTAGGGCCAACGTCCTGACTTTC
. | TRBJ2-5 | few | TRBV12-3/TRBV12-4 | CASSSSMAQETQYF | TGTGCCAGCAGTTCGAGTATGGCCCAAGAGACCCAGTACTTC
TRBD2 | TRBJ2-3 | few | TRBV3-1 | CASSQRSGRAGRPSTDTQYF | TGTGCCAGCAGCCAAAGGAGCGGGAGGGCCGGACGTCCTAGCACAGATACGCAGTATTTT
TRBD2 | TRBJ2-7 | . | TRBV3-1 | CASSHSPSAGEQYF | TGTGCCAGCAGCCATTCCCCTTCAGCGGGAGAGCAGTACTTC
. | TRBJ2-1 | few | TRBV7-3 | CASSLSGGKGHNEQFF | TGTGCCAGCAGCTTAAGTGGGGGGAAGGGACACAATGAGCAGTTCTTC
TRBD1 | TRBJ1-1 | . | TRBV25-1 | CASSRRQDRDSSEAFF | TGTGCCAGCAGTCGCCGCCAGGACAGGGACTCCTCTGAAGCTTTCTTT
. | TRBJ2-7 | few | TRBV2 | CASSRKQYEQYF | TGTGCCAGCAGCCGTAAGCAGTACGAGCAGTACTTC
TRBD1 | TRBJ1-2 | . | TRBV7-2 | CASSGGTGGNYGYTF | TGTGCCAGCAGCGGGGGGACAGGGGGCAACTATGGCTACACCTTC
. | TRBJ2-7 | . | TRBV6-2/TRBV6-3 | CASSWTKGVGPQNSYEQYF | TGTGCCAGCAGTTGGACGAAGGGCGTGGGACCACAGAATTCCTACGAGCAGTACTTC
TRBD2 | TRBJ2-5 | . | TRBV4-2 | CASNQVSLAGEKETQYF | TGTGCCAGCAATCAAGTTTCCCTAGCGGGGGAAAAAGAGACCCAGTACTTC
. | TRBJ1-5 | . | TRBV2 | CASSEGESGQPQHF | TGTGCCAGCAGTGAAGGTGAATCCGGTCAGCCCCAGCATTTT
TRBD2 | TRBJ2-3 | . | TRBV7-2 | CASSLNLAEVTDTQYF | TGTGCCAGCAGCTTAAACCTAGCGGAAGTCACAGATACGCAGTATTTT
TRBD2 | TRBJ2-3 | . | TRBV20-1 | CSADPGTTSSTDTQYF | TGCAGTGCTGACCCAGGGACTACCTCTAGCACAGATACGCAGTATTTT
. | TRBJ1-6 | . | TRBV21-1 | CASSNGIRTGVSPLHF | TGTGCCAGCAGCAATGGGATCAGGACAGGGGTTTCACCCCTCCACTTT
. | TRBJ1-5 | . | TRBV28 | CASRMDLRSHF | TGTGCCAGCAGGATGGACTTGCGGTCGCATTTT